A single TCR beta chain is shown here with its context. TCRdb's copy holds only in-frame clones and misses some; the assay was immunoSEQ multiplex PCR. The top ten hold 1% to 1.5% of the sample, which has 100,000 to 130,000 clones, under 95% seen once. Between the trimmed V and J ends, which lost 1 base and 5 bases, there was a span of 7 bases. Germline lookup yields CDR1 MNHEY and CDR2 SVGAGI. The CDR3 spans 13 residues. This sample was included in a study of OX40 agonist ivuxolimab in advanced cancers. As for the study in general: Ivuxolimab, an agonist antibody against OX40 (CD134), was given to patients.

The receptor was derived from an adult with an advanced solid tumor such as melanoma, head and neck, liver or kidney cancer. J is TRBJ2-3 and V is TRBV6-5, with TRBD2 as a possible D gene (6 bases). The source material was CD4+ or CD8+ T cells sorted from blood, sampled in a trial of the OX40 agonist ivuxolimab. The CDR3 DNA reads TGTGCCAGCAGTTACTTCGGGAGAGATACGCAGTATTTT. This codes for CASSYFGRDTQYF.